The T cell receptor beta chain under discussion was sequenced for a study of blood T cells in healthy people across ages (dated by TCRdb to the mid-2010s). Study-wide context: In model experiments, roughly one uniquely barcoded TCR beta cDNA molecule per two T cells was captured by template switching. Donors of different ages were randomly distributed across sequencing lanes to avoid experimental bias. The donors were divided into four age groups: young (average about 15 years), middle-aged (roughly 40), aged (62) and long-lived (about 80). The study measured age-related changes in TCR beta repertoire diversity using deep sequencing normalized with unique cDNA molecular identifiers. Using the same blood draw, the study looked at two additional independent replicas of 1 million unique cDNA reads for two donors, one aged 18 to 30 and the other aged 80 or older. Study-wide conclusions, independent of this receptor: The CMV infection status of donors was not known, potentially confounding age-related changes in expanded clonotypes. Estimates of total diversity based on one million sequenced T cells were regarded as lower bounds and as underestimates. Observed TCR beta diversity per million T cells fell roughly linearly with age, and a significant reduction was already apparent by age about 36. Since profiling was done on bulk unsorted PBMCs, naive and antigen-experienced compartments could not be conclusively compared. Compared with the aged group, the long-lived group had more naive CD4+ T cells, fewer expanded clones and increased TCR diversity, suggesting age selection. There was a strong correlation between observed TCR beta diversity and the percentage of naive T cells measured by flow cytometry.

The donors were about 40 Caucasian individuals from Russia, aged roughly 6 to 100 years, who were systemically healthy. Each donor gave 8 to 10 milliliters of peripheral blood, drawn into EDTA-treated Vacutainer tubes. PBMCs were isolated by Ficoll-Paque density-gradient centrifugation, with at least 7 million obtained per sample. Total RNA was extracted from PBMCs with Trizol reagent, with at least 6 micrograms obtained per sample. For every donor, flow cytometry on a PBMC aliquot measured the percentage of naive CD45RAhigh/CD27high T cells. On this clonotype itself: Its specific antigen is unknown. Base qualities are not provided; no much larger clone lies one nucleotide away.

V sheds 5 bases and J sheds 7 bases, leaving 15 bases between their ends. Spanning cysteine to phenylalanine, the CDR3 consists of 13 amino acids. Only CDR3 DNA remains: 39 bases, in frame from the first base. From the germline V gene, CDR1 is SGHVS and CDR2 is FQNEAQ. The receptor library was made with 5' RACE. Sequencing was carried out with an Illumina HiSeq 2500. A second PCR of about 6 to 12 cycles was run with a J-beta primer mix and a sample-barcoded 5' primer. A unique molecular identifier was introduced onto each TCR beta cDNA molecule by a template-switch 5' adaptor carrying 12 random nucleotides. At least 2.5 million CDR3-containing paired-end reads were obtained from each sample. First-strand cDNA was synthesized from all RNA with the Mint cDNA synthesis kit, primed by a TRBC-specific oligonucleotide. After uracil-DNA glycosylase treatment, a first 18-cycle PCR used universal primers M1SS and BC2_uni_R on all cDNA. Per the authors' processing: For normalization, 1 million high-quality reads were randomly selected from each sample, with every read carrying a distinct molecular identifier. Instead of being binned into consensus sequences, reads that shared molecular identifiers were thrown out. MiTCR, with a Q25 quality threshold and the strictest error-elimination algorithm, was used for CDR3 identification, clonotype clustering and error correction. Lower-bound total TCR beta diversity was estimated with a nonparametric unseen species model using Euler transformation. Through fastp at Q25 and MiXCR, TCRdb rebuilt clones from the public reads, retaining in-frame beta chains. Every CDR3 protein is listed once, alongside the most common genes and DNA of its rows. TCRdb, rather than the study authors, made the V and J calls. A total of about a million distinct CDR3 sequences appear in this sample, roughly two fifths of them only once. The ten largest make up around 14% of the sample.

This clonotype originated in a man aged 18 to 30 in good health. The sequence links TRBV7-8 to TRBJ2-7, with no reliable assignment of the D segment. Sequenced: blood. In nucleotide form, the sequence is TGTGCCAGCAGCCGACAAAGCTACAATGAGCAGTACTTC. Its translation is CASSRQSYNEQYF.